This T cell receptor beta chain was found in a study of human T cells and chemical hapten exposure. The study, taken as a whole, reports: No shift was seen in TCRs above 1 in 1000 frequency with DPC sensitization.

This clonotype was found a few times. Its antigen is unknown. This CDR3 region has 15 residues. The V end lost 6 bases, the J end lost 2 bases, and 20 bases lay between the germline ends. The germline V gene encodes CDR1 DFQATT and CDR2 SNEGSKA (reference sequence). The time point was: pre-sensitization, week 0. Regarding treatment: therapeutic diphenylcyclopropenone sensitization with weekly scalp DPC. TCRdb fed the RACE reads into MiXCR, producing one record per CDR3 protein. The sample shows 100,000 to 150,000 distinct CDR3 sequences, around an eighth of them seen only once. The chain carries TRBV20-1 and TRBJ2-7; weak D call: TRBD1 (6 bases). Source: whole blood, taken in connection with sensitization to the hapten diphenylcyclopropenone (DPC). This TCR came from a woman between 18 and 29 years old with alopecia areata. Some clones in this sample may be carry-over from other donors' samples. CDR3 loop: CSARAARDTAYEQYF. The DNA for the CDR3 is TGCAGTGCCCGAGCAGCCCGGGACACCGCCTACGAGCAGTACTTC.